Described below is a single T cell receptor beta chain sequence and its context. This CDR3 is built from 16 residues. The V gene's germline CDR1 is MNHNS and CDR2 SASEGT. The germline V and J ends were trimmed by 6 bases and 3 bases, with 17 bases remaining between them. The record originates from a study of T cells in Graves' hyperthyroidism and ophthalmopathy. Clinical symptoms, serum thyroxine, TRAb, thyroid ultrasound and orbital computed tomography established diagnosis. Regions amplified from RNA transcripts were the TCR beta CDR3 regions. Primed by the HTBI set, a first-round RT-PCR was run on the TCR CDR3. TCRdb fed the multiplex PCR reads into MiXCR, producing one record per CDR3 protein. The data hold hundreds of thousands of distinct CDR3 sequences, with more than 15% observed a single time.

The receptor comes from a woman between 40 and 50 years old with Graves' ophthalmopathy. The V and J genes are TRBV6-1 and TRBJ2-2; TRBD2 is a possible D gene (6 bases). Sample: blood. CDR3 sequence: CASSHGAGTHTGELFF. As DNA, the CDR3 is TGTGCCAGCAGCCACGGGGCGGGGACCCACACCGGGGAGCTGTTTTTT.